The next 10 T cell receptor beta chains were all read from a single sample in a study of post-analysis software for immune sequencing data. The authors incorporated unique molecular identifiers into the TCR beta cDNA libraries. Each CDR3 protein gets one entry after TCRdb re-called the PCR reads with MiXCR. The sample carries around 150,000 distinct CDR3 sequences, about 36% recorded once. Sequencing was performed on blood, taken after autologous hematopoietic stem cell transplantation. Receptors originate from a girl between 5 and 17 years old with multiple sclerosis.

There are many counts of this clonotype. V is TRBV29-1 and J is TRBJ2-1, with 10 positions matching TRBD2. This CDR3 spans 14 amino acids. The V and J ends lost 1 base and 5 bases, in that order; junction bases with no gene match: 2. In germline, CDR1 is SQVTM, CDR2 ANQGSEA. The CDR3 sequence is CSVEGLAGDNEQFF. CDR3 DNA: TGCAGCGTTGAAGGTCTAGCGGGAGACAATGAGCAGTTCTTC.

The rearrangement links TRBV5-1 to TRBJ2-1; D gene unclear. CDR1 is SGHRS, CDR2 YFSETQ, per germline. This CDR3 contains 12 residues. Between the trimmed V and J ends, which lost 4 bases and 4 bases, there was a span of 6 bases. CDR3 nucleotides: TGCGCCAGCAGCCTAAGATACAATGAGCAGTTCTTC. It specifies CASSLRYNEQFF.

This clonotype is a singleton in its sample. V and J are TRBV4-1 and TRBJ2-1; 12 nucleotides match TRBD2. The ends lost 1 base at V and 7 bases at J; junction bases unmatched: 8. From germline, CDR1 is MGHRA and CDR2 YSYEKL. The CDR3 runs 17 residues. As DNA, the CDR3 is TGCGCCAGCAGCCAAGTCGGGCTAGCGGGAGGGGGTAATGAGCAGTTCTTC. It encodes CASSQVGLAGGGNEQFF.

This clonotype was seen a handful of times. V and J are TRBV7-3 and TRBJ2-7; perhaps TRBD2 as D (6 bases). V was clipped by 2 bases and J by 3 bases, with 11 bases between them. Germline V gives CDR1 SGHTA, CDR2 FQGTGA. This CDR3 contains 14 residues. The CDR3 spells CASSLGGTDYEQYF. Here the CDR3 DNA reads TGTGCCAGCAGCTTAGGAGGGACTGACTACGAGCAGTACTTC.

The V call is TRBV20-1, the J call TRBJ1-6; the match to TRBD1 covers 9 bases. This CDR3 has 13 residues. Germline values: CDR1 DFQATT, CDR2 SNEGSKA (reference sequence). Unmatched junction bases numbered 4, after V lost 6 bases and J lost 7 bases. CDR3 DNA sequence: TGCAGTGCGCGGACAGGGGCAAATTCACCCCTCCACTTT. It encodes CSARTGANSPLHF.

V is TRBV20-1 and J is TRBJ1-5; D not resolved. Germline V gene lookup returns CDR1 DFQATT and CDR2 SNEGSKA (reference sequence). The CDR3 has 12 amino acids. The V end was cut by 6 bases, the J end by 7 bases, with 13 bases between. The CDR3: CSARTFGQPQHF. The CDR3 DNA follows: TGCAGTGCGAGGACGTTTGGACAGCCCCAGCATTTT.

The genes are TRBV28 and TRBJ1-2, with 7 bases fitting TRBD1. The CDR3 loop spans 16 amino acids. The ends lost 2 bases at V and 0 bases at J; junction bases unmatched: 6. Germline V lookup: CDR1 MDHEN, CDR2 SYDVKM. CDR3: CASSLIGTATNYGYTF. CDR3 nucleotides: TGTGCCAGCAGTTTAATCGGGACAGCTACTAACTATGGCTACACCTTC.

There are a few counts of this clonotype. This chain joins TRBV7-2 and TRBJ2-7, with 9 bases lining up with TRBD1. The germline V gene has CDR1 SGHTA and CDR2 FQGNSA. The CDR3 has 16 amino acids. Unmatched junction bases numbered 9, after V lost 5 bases and J lost 1 base. CDR3 nucleotide sequence: TGTGCCAGCAGCAACCGGGACAGGGACGGGTCCTACGAGCAGTACTTC. It yields the protein CASSNRDRDGSYEQYF.

This clonotype was seen only a few times. V usage is TRBV20-1 and J usage is TRBJ2-4; no definite D call. The germline gives CDR1 DFQATT, CDR2 SNEGSKA (reference sequence). The CDR3 extends over 11 amino acids. Deletions cut 3 bases from V and 5 bases from J, with 5 bases between. CDR3 in amino acids: CSASPENIQYF. In nucleotides, the CDR3 is TGCAGTGCTAGTCCGGAAAACATTCAGTACTTC.

This clonotype was counted many times. The genes are TRBV4-1 and TRBJ2-5, with TRBD2 matching over 14 bases. J was trimmed by 2 bases and V by 1 base; bases with no gene match: 6. The CDR3 consists of 18 residues. Germline V gene lookup returns CDR1 MGHRA and CDR2 YSYEKL. The CDR3 reads CASSQVGGLAGGQETQYF. For the CDR3, the DNA is TGCGCCAGCAGCCAAGTTGGAGGACTAGCGGGAGGACAAGAGACCCAGTACTTC.